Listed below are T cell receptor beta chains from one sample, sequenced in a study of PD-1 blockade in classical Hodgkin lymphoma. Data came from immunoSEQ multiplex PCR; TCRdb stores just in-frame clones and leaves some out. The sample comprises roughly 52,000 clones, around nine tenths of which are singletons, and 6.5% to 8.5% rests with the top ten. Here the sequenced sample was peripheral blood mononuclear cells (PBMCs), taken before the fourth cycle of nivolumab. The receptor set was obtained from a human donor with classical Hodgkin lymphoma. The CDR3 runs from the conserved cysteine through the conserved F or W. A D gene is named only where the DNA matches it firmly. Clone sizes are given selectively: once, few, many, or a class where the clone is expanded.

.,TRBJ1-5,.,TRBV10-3,TGTGCCATCAGTGAGGGGGGGTTGAGCAATCAGCCCCAGCATTTT,CAISEGGLSNQPQHF
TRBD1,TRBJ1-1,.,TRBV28,TGTGCCAGCGAGGGACAGGGTAAAGATGTGTTAGCTTTCTTT,CASEGQGKDVLAFF
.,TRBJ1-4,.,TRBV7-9,TGTGCCAGCAGCTTAGTTGTGTCTAATGAAAAACTGTTTTTT,CASSLVVSNEKLFF
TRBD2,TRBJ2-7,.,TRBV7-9,TGTGCCAGCAGCCCTAGCGGGAGTAAGACTTTCGAGCAGTACTTC,CASSPSGSKTFEQYF
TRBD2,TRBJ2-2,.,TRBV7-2,TGTGCCAGCAGCCGGGAAAGGGCTAGCGGGGCTAATACCGGGGAGCTGTTTTTT,CASSRERASGANTGELFF
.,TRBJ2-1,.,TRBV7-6,TGTGCCAGCAGCCCTGAGAGGGGCCCAAGGTACAATGAGCAGTTCTTC,CASSPERGPRYNEQFF
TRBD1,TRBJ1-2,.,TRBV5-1,TGCGCCAGCAGCCTCTCCGGGACAGGGAATGGCTACACCTTC,CASSLSGTGNGYTF
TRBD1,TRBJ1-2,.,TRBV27,TGTGCCAGCAGTGGGCAGGGACAGTATGGCTACACCTTC,CASSGQGQYGYTF
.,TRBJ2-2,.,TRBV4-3,TGCGCCAGCAGCCAAGACGGCGTTATGGACACCGGGGAGCTGTTTTTT,CASSQDGVMDTGELFF
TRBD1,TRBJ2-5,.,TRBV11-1,TGTGCCAGCAGCAGTAGCGACAGGGGAGCGGAGACCCAGTACTTC,CASSSSDRGAETQYF
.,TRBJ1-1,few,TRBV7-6,TGTGCCAGCAGCTTAGGGACAGATAACACTGAAGCTTTCTTT,CASSLGTDNTEAFF
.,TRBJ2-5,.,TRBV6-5,TGTGCCAGCAGTTACAACATTCTTGAGACCCAGTACTTC,CASSYNILETQYF
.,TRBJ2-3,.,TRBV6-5,TGTGCCAGCAGTTACCCACCCTCAGAGTATTTT,CASSYPPSEYF
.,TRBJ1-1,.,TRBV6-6,TGTGCCAGCAGTTACTCAGACACTGAAGCTTTCTTT,CASSYSDTEAFF
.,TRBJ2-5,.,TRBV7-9,TGTGCCAGCAGCCCAGGGACCCCGGCCCAGTACTTC,CASSPGTPAQYF
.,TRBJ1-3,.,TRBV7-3,TGTGCCAGCAGCGAAGGATTCGCTGGAAACACCATATATTTT,CASSEGFAGNTIYF
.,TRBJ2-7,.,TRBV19,TGTGCCAGTAGTATGGAAGGGCGATCCGAGCAGTACTTC,CASSMEGRSEQYF
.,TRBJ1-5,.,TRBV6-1,TGTGCCAGCAGCACCCTTCGGGGTAGCAATCAGCCCCAGCATTTT,CASSTLRGSNQPQHF
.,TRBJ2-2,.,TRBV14,TGTGCCAGCAGCCCGAGGGAGAACCATTACACCGGGGAGCTGTTTTTT,CASSPRENHYTGELFF
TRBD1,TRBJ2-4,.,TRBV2,TGTGCCAGCATTTCCCGAGGGACAGGGGGAACAACGCCACTAGCCAAAAACATTCAGTACTTC,CASISRGTGGTTPLAKNIQYF
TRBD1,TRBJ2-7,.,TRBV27,TGTGCCAGCAAAACCGCCGGGACAGGGGTGTACGAGCAGTACTTC,CASKTAGTGVYEQYF
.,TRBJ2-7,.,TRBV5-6,TGTGCCAGCAGCTCTGCGGACACATACTACGAGCAGTACTTC,CASSSADTYYEQYF
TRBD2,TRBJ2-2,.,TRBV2,TGTGCCAGCATATTCTTAGCGGGAGATTACACCGGGGAGCTGTTTTTT,CASIFLAGDYTGELFF
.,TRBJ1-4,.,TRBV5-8,TGTGCCAGCACCCCCCACCAAGGGATCGAAAAACTGTTTTTT,CASTPHQGIEKLFF
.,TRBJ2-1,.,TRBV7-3,TGTGCCAGCAGTCGAGGGGGACGCGAGCAGTTCTTC,CASSRGGREQFF
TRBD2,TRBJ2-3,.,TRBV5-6,TGTGCCAGCAGCTTGACTAGCGGGAGGGCCCGCGGACCAGATACGCAGTATTTT,CASSLTSGRARGPDTQYF